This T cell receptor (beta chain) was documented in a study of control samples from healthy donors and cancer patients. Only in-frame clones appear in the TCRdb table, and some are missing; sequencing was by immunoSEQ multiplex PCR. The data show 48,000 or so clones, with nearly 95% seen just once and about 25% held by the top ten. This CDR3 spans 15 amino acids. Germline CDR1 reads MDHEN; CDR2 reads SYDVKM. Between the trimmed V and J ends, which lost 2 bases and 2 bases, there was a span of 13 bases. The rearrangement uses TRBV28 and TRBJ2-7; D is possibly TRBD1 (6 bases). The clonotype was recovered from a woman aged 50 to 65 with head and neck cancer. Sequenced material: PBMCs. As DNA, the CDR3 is TGTGCCAGCAGTTTAGCCCGGGACACTACCTACGAGCAGTACTTC. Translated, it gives CASSLARDTTYEQYF.